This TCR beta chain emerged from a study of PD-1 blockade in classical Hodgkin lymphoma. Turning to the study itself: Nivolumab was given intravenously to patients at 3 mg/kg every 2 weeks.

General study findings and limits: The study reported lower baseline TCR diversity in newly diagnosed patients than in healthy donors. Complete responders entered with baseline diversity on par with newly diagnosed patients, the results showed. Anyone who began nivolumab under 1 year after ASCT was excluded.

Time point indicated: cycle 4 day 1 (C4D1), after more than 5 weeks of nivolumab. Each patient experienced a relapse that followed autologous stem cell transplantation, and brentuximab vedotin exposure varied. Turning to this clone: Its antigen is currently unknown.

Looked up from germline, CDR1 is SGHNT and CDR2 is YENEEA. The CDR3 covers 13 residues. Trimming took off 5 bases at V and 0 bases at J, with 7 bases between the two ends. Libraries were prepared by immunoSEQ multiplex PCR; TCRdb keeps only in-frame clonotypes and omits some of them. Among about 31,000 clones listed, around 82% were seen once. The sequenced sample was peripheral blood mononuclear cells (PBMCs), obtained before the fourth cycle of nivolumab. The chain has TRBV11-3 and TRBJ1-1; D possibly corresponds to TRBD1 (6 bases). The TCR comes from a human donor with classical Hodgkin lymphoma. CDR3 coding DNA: TGTGCCAGCAGCGGACAGATGAACACTGAAGCTTTCTTT. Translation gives CASSGQMNTEAFF.